One and the same sample provided the 18 T cell receptor beta chains below, sequenced in a study of blood T cells in healthy people across ages. Combining a sample-barcoded 5' primer with a J-beta primer mix, a second PCR ran for roughly 7 to 12 cycles. TCRdb called the 5' RACE reads again in MiXCR, with one record for every CDR3 protein. The table records 700,000 or so distinct CDR3 sequences, 20% to 25% of them present only once. Sequenced material: blood. These receptors originate from a man in his sixties or seventies in good health.

At least ten counts were recorded for this clonotype. Written as DNA, the CDR3 is TGTGCCAGCATGGTCGGGAGGCGCACAGATACGCAGTATTTT. This sequence encodes CASMVGRRTDTQYF. The chain couples TRBV2 to TRBJ2-3, with TRBD2 matching over 7 bases. The ends lost 7 bases at V and 1 base at J; junction bases unmatched: 5. From germline, CDR1 is SNHLY and CDR2 FYNNEI. CDR3 length: 14 residues.

The genes are TRBV29-1 and TRBJ2-1; D might be TRBD2 (6 bases). The CDR3 length is 12 residues. Germline lookup yields CDR1 SQVTM and CDR2 ANQGSEA. Deletions cut 6 bases from V and 3 bases from J, with 9 bases between. The CDR3 reads CSVEGLYNEQFF. The CDR3, as DNA: TGCAGCGTGGAGGGCCTCTACAATGAGCAGTTCTTC.

This clonotype was found a few times. This chain uses TRBV15 with TRBJ2-4; the D gene is possibly TRBD1 (6 bases). The CDR3 spans 16 residues. The V end lost 6 bases, the J end lost 3 bases, and 18 bases lay between the germline ends. CDR1 is LNHNV and CDR2 is YYDKDF in the germline V gene (reference sequence). In DNA, the CDR3 is TGTGCCACCAGTAAACCGTTCGAGGGGGACAAAAACATTCAGTACTTC. Its translation is CATSKPFEGDKNIQYF.

This clonotype was seen more than once but under ten times. V is TRBV5-6 and J is TRBJ2-1, with TRBD2 matching over 13 bases. The CDR3 totals 18 residues. Germline CDR1 SGHDT, CDR2 YYEEEE. The ends lost 0 bases at V and 1 base at J; junction bases unmatched: 4. CDR3: CASSLELAGGPSYNEQFF. The CDR3 region has the DNA TGTGCCAGCAGCTTGGAACTAGCGGGGGGGCCATCCTACAATGAGCAGTTCTTC.

The chain recombines TRBV6-5 with TRBJ2-2, with D maybe TRBD1 (6 bases). CDR3 length equals 14 residues. V was pared by 7 bases and J by 1 base, with 10 bases between. The germline CDR1 and CDR2 sequences are MNHEY and SVGAGI. CDR3 DNA sequence: TGTGCCAGCAACGGACAGATGAACACCGGGGAGCTGTTTTTT. Protein sequence: CASNGQMNTGELFF.

CDR3 coding DNA: TGTGCCAGCAGGGAGAAAACGCAAACAGGGAAGCCCCAGCATTTT. This sequence encodes CASREKTQTGKPQHF. The chain employs TRBV2 and TRBJ1-5; possible D gene TRBD1, 6 bases. From germline, CDR1 is SNHLY and CDR2 FYNNEI. Trimming took off 6 bases at V and 8 bases at J, with 20 bases between the two ends. The CDR3 runs to 15 residues.

The chain employs TRBV29-1 and TRBJ2-6, with D uncertain. The V gene lost 1 base and the J gene lost 4 bases, with 8 bases spanning the gap. The CDR3 has 14 amino acids. Germline values: CDR1 SQVTM, CDR2 ANQGSEA. CDR3 in amino acids: CSVEGHTGANVLTF. CDR3 in DNA: TGCAGCGTTGAAGGACATACCGGGGCCAACGTCCTGACTTTC. The full variable domain, its missing parts supplied by reference TRBV29-1 and TRBJ2-6, is SAVISQKPSRDICQRGTSLTIQCQVDSQVTMMFWYRQQPGQSLTLIATANQGSEATYESGFVIDKFPISRPNLTFSTLTVSNMSPEDSSIYLCSVEGHTGANVLTFGAGSRLTVL.

J is TRBJ2-3 and V is TRBV3-1; 10 positions match TRBD2. This CDR3 comprises 21 residues. The V and J ends lost 0 bases and 1 base, in that order; junction bases with no gene match: 16. Looked up from germline, CDR1 is LGHDT and CDR2 is YNNKEL (reference sequence). The CDR3 region has the DNA TGTGCCAGCAGCCAAGATTTCCGGGAGTCTAGCGGGGGTCCTGGCACAGATACGCAGTATTTT. Its protein product is CASSQDFRESSGGPGTDTQYF.

Only a few counts were recorded for this clonotype. V is TRBV20-1 and J is TRBJ2-5, with unresolved D. The J call may be in error: the DNA end matches TRBJ2-7 better. CDR3 length equals 10 residues. Germline assignment: CDR1 DFQATT and CDR2 SNEGSKA (reference sequence). In DNA, the CDR3 is TGCAGTGCTAAGGGTTACGAGCAGTACTTC. Residues: CSAKGYEQYF.

J is TRBJ2-3 and V is TRBV12-3 or TRBV12-4; maybe TRBD2 (5 bases). The CDR3 consists of 17 residues. V lost 2 bases and J lost 0, with 15 bases in between. CDR3 sequence reads: CASSLSTKFSSTDTQYF. The CDR3 DNA follows: TGTGCCAGCAGTTTATCGACTAAATTTTCTAGCACAGATACGCAGTATTTT.

This clonotype turned up a few times. The J gene is TRBJ1-2, the V gene TRBV6-5, with a weak D call TRBD1 (6 bases). In germline, CDR1 is MNHEY, CDR2 SVGAGI. Trimming took 6 bases from V and 0 from J, leaving 17 bases between them. The CDR3 covers 16 residues. The CDR3 loop reads CASRPPTGFANYGYTF. For the CDR3, the DNA is TGTGCCAGCAGACCCCCAACAGGGTTCGCTAACTATGGCTACACCTTC.

The chain employs TRBV12-3 or TRBV12-4 and TRBJ2-2, with 8 bases aligning to TRBD1. Trimming removed 10 bases from V and 6 bases from J; junction bases left unmatched: 7. The CDR3 covers 13 residues. The CDR3 loop reads CANTGGSSGELFF. CDR3 nucleotides: TGTGCCAACACAGGGGGGAGCTCCGGGGAGCTGTTTTTT.

This sequence joins TRBV20-1 and TRBJ2-5; D may be TRBD2 (6 bases). CDR1 and CDR2 (germline): DFQATT, SNEGSKA (reference sequence). V was trimmed by 6 bases and J by 4 bases, leaving 18 bases between them. This CDR3 comprises 14 residues. The CDR3 reads CSASLWRGGETQYF. The CDR3 bases are TGCAGTGCATCCCTTTGGCGGGGCGGAGAGACCCAGTACTTC.

There are a few counts of this clonotype. J is TRBJ1-2 and V is TRBV10-3; 8 nucleotides line up with TRBD1. Germline trimming cut 6 bases from V and 6 bases from J; bases unmatched to any gene: 9. There are 14 residues in the CDR3. CDR1 and CDR2 (germline): ENHRY, SYGVKD. The CDR3 region has the DNA TGTGCCATCAGGCCTCGGACAGGGTCGGATGGCTACACCTTC. Translated: CAIRPRTGSDGYTF.

V usage is TRBV20-1 and J usage is TRBJ1-5; tentatively, D is TRBD1 (6 bases). Germline V gene lookup returns CDR1 DFQATT and CDR2 SNEGSKA (reference sequence). The CDR3 consists of 15 residues. V gave up 0 bases and J gave up 5 bases, with 14 bases separating them. Here the CDR3 reads CSAREGGGRDQPQHF. In nucleotides, the CDR3 is TGCAGTGCTAGAGAGGGCGGGGGGCGCGATCAGCCCCAGCATTTT.

The V gene is TRBV5-1, the J gene TRBJ1-3; D gene ambiguous. Looked up from germline, CDR1 is SGHRS and CDR2 is YFSETQ. The CDR3 totals 14 residues. With 4 bases removed from V and 0 bases from J, the gap between germline ends came to 8 bases. CDR3 sequence reads: CASSPDNSGNTIYF. CDR3 coding DNA: TGCGCCAGCAGCCCCGACAACTCTGGAAACACCATATATTTT.

About this clonotype: The CDR3 does not close with the conserved phenylalanine or tryptophan, likely indicating a read error. The chain combines TRBV6-5 with TRBJ2-4; a possible D gene is TRBD2 (5 bases). Germline assignment: CDR1 MNHEY and CDR2 SVGAGI. There are 13 residues in the CDR3. Trimming removed 8 bases at V and 0 bases at J, with 8 bases between. CDR3 sequence reads: CASGSTAKNIQYS. In DNA form, the CDR3 reads TGTGCCAGCGGGAGTACAGCCAAAAACATTCAGTACTCC.

The chain couples TRBV5-1 to TRBJ2-1; 8 bases match TRBD2. There are 14 residues in the CDR3. From germline, CDR1 is SGHRS and CDR2 YFSETQ. V gave up 2 bases and J gave up 5 bases; unmatched junction bases: 3. CDR3 nucleotides: TGCGCCAGCAGCTTCAGCGGGGGCCACAATGAGCAGTTCTTC. It yields the protein CASSFSGGHNEQFF.